This passage covers 16 T cell receptor beta chains from one sample sequenced in a study of cytomegalovirus exposure and HLA in healthy donors. The PCR made use of 60 Vbeta and 13 Jbeta primers. Clones were read by immunoSEQ multiplex PCR, and TCRdb kept only the in-frame ones, dropping some. The table lists about 59,000 clones, about 77% of them singletons. The specimen was PBMCs. The origin of the receptors is a man between 25 and 39 years old in good health and CMV-seropositive.

This clone has just a few counts. V and J are TRBV10-1 and TRBJ1-1; 9 bases align to TRBD1. In germline, CDR1 is WNHNN, CDR2 SYGVQD (reference sequence). With 8 bases clipped from V and 0 bases from J, the junction kept 7 bases outside the gene matches. The CDR3 extends over 15 amino acids. CDR3 amino acids: CASGHRGHLNTEAFF. In nucleotides, the CDR3 is TGCGCCAGCGGACACAGGGGGCACTTGAACACTGAAGCTTTCTTT.

The chain joins TRBV7-2 to TRBJ2-5, with TRBD2 identical over 9 bases. The V gene end was trimmed by 2 bases and the J gene end by 5 bases; junction bases not matched to a gene: 3. The CDR3 is 14 amino acids. The germline CDR1 and CDR2 sequences are SGHTA and FQGNSA. This chain's CDR3 is CASSLSRGGETQYF. CDR3 bases: TGTGCCAGCAGCTTATCGCGGGGGGGGGAGACCCAGTACTTC.

V and J are TRBV19 and TRBJ2-1; 7 nucleotides agree with TRBD1. The CDR3 extends over 15 amino acids. The germline V gene encodes CDR1 LNHDA and CDR2 SQIVND (reference sequence). Trimming at V came to 3 bases and at J to 3 bases, leaving 5 bases not matched to a gene. The CDR3 region has the DNA TGTGCCAGTAGTATCGGGACAGCCAGCTACAATGAGCAGTTCTTC. As protein: CASSIGTASYNEQFF.

This clone appeared a single time. The chain employs TRBV5-1 and TRBJ1-4; no definite D call. V was trimmed by 0 bases and J by 6 bases, leaving 12 bases between them. The CDR3 has 15 residues. Germline V CDR1 and CDR2: SGHRS, YFSETQ. Written as DNA, the CDR3 is TGCGCCAGCAGCTTGGGCGGAAGGGAGGATGAAAAACTGTTTTTT. It codes for CASSLGGREDEKLFF.

V usage is TRBV9 and J usage is TRBJ2-5; no definite D call. Per the germline V gene, CDR1 is SGDLS and CDR2 is YYNGEE. V shed 0 bases and J shed 5 bases, with 11 bases lying between them. This CDR3 has 14 residues. As DNA, the CDR3 is TGTGCCAGCAGCGTAGCCCCTAGTTGGGAGACCCAGTACTTC. It translates to CASSVAPSWETQYF.

This clone was counted only a few times. The V gene is TRBV7-9, the J gene TRBJ1-6, with D hard to call. Trimming pared 3 bases from V and 7 bases from J, leaving 13 bases between. This CDR3 has 15 amino acids. Germline values: CDR1 SEHNR, CDR2 FQNEAQ (reference sequence). In DNA form, the CDR3 reads TGTGCCAGCAGCTTGTCCGGGGAGGCGAATTCACCCCTCCACTTT. It specifies CASSLSGEANSPLHF.

Notes on this clone: Other DNA sequences within the sample encode an identical CDR3. This chain uses TRBV4-1 with TRBJ2-7; D is undetermined. Between the trimmed V and J ends, which lost 0 bases and 0 bases, there was a span of 9 bases. The CDR3 covers 15 residues. Germline CDR1 is MGHRA and CDR2 is YSYEKL. CDR3 protein: CASSQDPGSSYEQYF. CDR3 sequence (DNA): TGCGCCAGCAGCCAAGACCCCGGGTCCTCCTACGAGCAGTACTTC.

This clone counts as medium-sized (0.01 to 0.1%). In DNA, the CDR3 is TGTGCCAGCAGTGAACTAGCGGGGGGGCCCGGGGAGCTGTTTTTT. Encoded protein: CASSELAGGPGELFF. The chain carries TRBV6-1 and TRBJ2-2; 12 bases map to TRBD2. Losses at the gene ends were 2 bases for V and 6 bases for J; bases not matched to a gene: 1. The CDR3 has 15 amino acids. Germline V CDR1 and CDR2: MNHNS, SASEGT.

This clone was counted only a few times. V is TRBV29-1 and J is TRBJ2-7; 9 positions match TRBD1. The CDR3 sequence is 14 residues long. CDR1 is SQVTM, CDR2 ANQGSEA, per germline. V shed 7 bases and J 4 bases; nucleotides not matched to a gene: 11. CDR3 coding DNA: TGCAGCGCTGCACCGGGACAGGGAATGTACGAGCAGTACTTC. This sequence encodes CSAAPGQGMYEQYF.

Remarks on this clone: One end of the junction does not line up with germline, which may come from a read error. The chain links TRBV27 to TRBJ1-2, with 9 bases that match TRBD1. The CDR3 sequence is 13 residues long. Germline CDR1 is MNHEY and CDR2 is SMNVEV (reference sequence). The CDR3 region is CASSPGTGCDVAF. CDR3 sequence (DNA): TGTGCCAGCAGTCCGGGGACAGGGTGTGATGTCGCCTTC.

The J gene is TRBJ2-5, the V gene TRBV2; the match to TRBD2 covers 8 bases. Germline-derived CDR1 and CDR2 are SNHLY and FYNNEI. The CDR3 consists of 17 residues. J gave up 3 bases and V 3 bases, and 12 bases lay outside the gene matches. For the CDR3, the DNA is TGTGCCAGCAGTGATCGGGGGGGGGTAGTAGGGGAAGAGACCCAGTACTTC. Amino acids: CASSDRGGVVGEETQYF.

The chain employs TRBV29-1 and TRBJ2-7; D is uncertain. CDR3 length: 14 amino acids. The germline V gene has CDR1 SQVTM and CDR2 ANQGSEA. With 5 bases removed from V and 0 bases from J, the gap between germline ends came to 14 bases. The CDR3 reads CSVSPGGSSYEQYF. In DNA, the CDR3 is TGCAGCGTTAGTCCCGGCGGCAGCTCCTACGAGCAGTACTTC.

The chain recombines TRBV4-1 with TRBJ2-3; 13 positions match TRBD2. Trimming cost V 5 bases and J 2 bases; bases outside gene matches: 7. The CDR3 length is 17 residues. Germline V gene lookup returns CDR1 MGHRA and CDR2 YSYEKL. CDR3 sequence reads: CASSWTSGGLITDTQYF. The CDR3 DNA reads TGCGCCAGCAGCTGGACTAGCGGGGGCCTCATCACAGATACGCAGTATTTT.

To note about this clone: Since a much larger clone is just one base distant, this may be a read error. The sample carries other DNA sequences with the same CDR3. The chain uses TRBV4-3 and TRBJ2-7; D not certain. The V gene lost 0 bases and the J gene lost 2 bases, with 5 bases spanning the gap. The V gene's germline CDR1 is LGHNA and CDR2 YSLEER. The CDR3 sequence is 13 residues long. CDR3 sequence reads: CASSQDLAYEQYF. CDR3 DNA sequence: TGCGCCAGCAGCCAAGACCTAGCCTACGAGCAGTACTTC.

This chain uses TRBV5-1 with TRBJ2-7, with TRBD2 matching 7 bases. The V segment lost 7 bases and the J segment 0 bases; nucleotides outside the gene matches: 10. The CDR3 is 15 amino acids. The germline V gene encodes CDR1 SGHRS and CDR2 YFSETQ. The CDR3 sequence: CASSMAGGSSYEQYF. In DNA form, the CDR3 reads TGCGCCAGCTCTATGGCTGGCGGGAGCTCCTACGAGCAGTACTTC.

CDR3 region: CASSQLGPWTVTLEAFF. CDR3 nucleotide sequence: TGCGCCAGCAGTCAATTGGGGCCCTGGACAGTGACTTTAGAAGCTTTCTTT. The genes are TRBV23-1 and TRBJ1-1, with TRBD1 as a possible D gene (6 bases). TRBV23-1 falls under the ORF class, with uncertain function. V was shortened by 1 base and J by 8 bases, with 23 bases between the two germline ends. CDR3 length: 17 amino acids.